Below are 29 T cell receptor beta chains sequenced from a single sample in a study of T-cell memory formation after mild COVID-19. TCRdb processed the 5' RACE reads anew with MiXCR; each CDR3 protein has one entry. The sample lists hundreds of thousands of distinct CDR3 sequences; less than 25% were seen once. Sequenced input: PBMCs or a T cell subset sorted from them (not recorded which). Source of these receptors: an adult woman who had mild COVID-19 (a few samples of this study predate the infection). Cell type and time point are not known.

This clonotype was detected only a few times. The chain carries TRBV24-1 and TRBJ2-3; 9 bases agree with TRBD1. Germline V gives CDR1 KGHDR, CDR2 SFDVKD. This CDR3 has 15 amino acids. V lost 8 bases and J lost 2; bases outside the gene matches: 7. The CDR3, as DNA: TGTGCCACCAACCCGGGACAGGGACACACAGATACGCAGTATTTT. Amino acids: CATNPGQGHTDTQYF.

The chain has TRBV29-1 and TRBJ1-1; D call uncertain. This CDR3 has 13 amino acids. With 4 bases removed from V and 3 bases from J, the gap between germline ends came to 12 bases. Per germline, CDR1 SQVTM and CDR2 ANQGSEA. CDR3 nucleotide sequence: TGCAGCGTTGTGGGCCAGGCATACACTGAAGCTTTCTTT. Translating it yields CSVVGQAYTEAFF.

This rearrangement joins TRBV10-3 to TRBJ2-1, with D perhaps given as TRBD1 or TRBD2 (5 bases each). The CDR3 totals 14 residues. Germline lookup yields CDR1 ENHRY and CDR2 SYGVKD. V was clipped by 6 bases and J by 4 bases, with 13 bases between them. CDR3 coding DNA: TGTGCCATCAGGGGGGAGACAGAATACAATGAGCAGTTCTTC. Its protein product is CAIRGETEYNEQFF.

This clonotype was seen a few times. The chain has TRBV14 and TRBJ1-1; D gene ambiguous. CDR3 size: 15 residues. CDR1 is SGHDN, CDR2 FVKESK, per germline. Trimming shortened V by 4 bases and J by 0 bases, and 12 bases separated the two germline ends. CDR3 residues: CASSRSVRLNTEAFF. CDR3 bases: TGTGCCAGCAGCCGATCGGTGAGGTTGAACACTGAAGCTTTCTTT.

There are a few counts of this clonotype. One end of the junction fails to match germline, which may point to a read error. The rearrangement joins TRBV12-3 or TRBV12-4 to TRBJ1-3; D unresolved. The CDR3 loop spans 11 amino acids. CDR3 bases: TGTGCCAGCAGTCCCTCGGTGGGCTGGCATTTT. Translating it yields CASSPSVGWHF.

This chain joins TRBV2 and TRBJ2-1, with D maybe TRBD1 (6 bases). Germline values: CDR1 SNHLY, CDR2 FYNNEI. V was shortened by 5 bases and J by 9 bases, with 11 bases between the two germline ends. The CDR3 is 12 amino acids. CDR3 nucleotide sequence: TGTGCCAGCAGTCGTTACAGGGTTGAGCAGTTCTTC. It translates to CASSRYRVEQFF.

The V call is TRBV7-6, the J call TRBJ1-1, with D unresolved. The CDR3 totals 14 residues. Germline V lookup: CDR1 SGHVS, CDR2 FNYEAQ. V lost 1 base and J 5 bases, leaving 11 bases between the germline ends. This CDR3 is CASSLDAGITEAFF. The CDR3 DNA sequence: TGTGCCAGCAGCTTAGACGCGGGGATTACTGAAGCTTTCTTT.

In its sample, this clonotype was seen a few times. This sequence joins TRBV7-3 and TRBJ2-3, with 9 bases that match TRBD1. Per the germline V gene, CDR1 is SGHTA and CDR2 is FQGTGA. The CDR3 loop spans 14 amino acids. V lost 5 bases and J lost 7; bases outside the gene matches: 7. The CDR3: CASSQTGGANTQYF. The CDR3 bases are TGTGCCAGCAGCCAAACAGGGGGCGCAAATACGCAGTATTTT. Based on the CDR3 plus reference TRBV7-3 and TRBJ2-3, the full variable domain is GAGVSQTPSNKVTEKGKYVELRCDPISGHTALYWYRQSLGQGPEFLIYFQGTGAADDSGLPNDRFFAVRPEGSVSTLKIQRTERGDSAVYLCASSQTGGANTQYFGPGTRLTVL.

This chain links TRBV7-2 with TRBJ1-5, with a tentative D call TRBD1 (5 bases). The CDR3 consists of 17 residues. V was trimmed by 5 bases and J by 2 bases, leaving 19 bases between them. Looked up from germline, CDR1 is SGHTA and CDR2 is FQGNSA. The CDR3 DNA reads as TGTGCCAGCAGCCTAAAGTGGGGGGGGAGCGGCAATCAGCCCCAGCATTTT. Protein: CASSLKWGGSGNQPQHF.

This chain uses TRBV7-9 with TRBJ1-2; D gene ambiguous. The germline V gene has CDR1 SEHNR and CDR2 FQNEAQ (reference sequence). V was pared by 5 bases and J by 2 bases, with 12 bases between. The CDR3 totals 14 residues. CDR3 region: CASSIGPTNYGYTF. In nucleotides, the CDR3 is TGTGCCAGCAGCATCGGGCCGACAAACTATGGCTACACCTTC.

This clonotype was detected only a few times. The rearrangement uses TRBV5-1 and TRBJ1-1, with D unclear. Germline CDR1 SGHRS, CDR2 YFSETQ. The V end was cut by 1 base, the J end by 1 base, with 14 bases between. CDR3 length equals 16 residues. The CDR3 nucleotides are TGCGCCAGCAGCTTGTCACAGACCCCCGGGAACACTGAAGCTTTCTTT. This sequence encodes CASSLSQTPGNTEAFF.

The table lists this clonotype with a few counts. The CDR3: CSAREIARSEQFF. CDR3 DNA: TGCAGTGCTAGAGAGATTGCGCGGAGTGAGCAGTTCTTC. This chain connects TRBV20-1 to TRBJ2-1, with unresolved D. V gave up 0 bases and J gave up 9 bases, with 12 bases separating them. CDR1 is DFQATT, CDR2 SNEGSKA, per germline (reference sequence). The CDR3 extends over 13 amino acids.

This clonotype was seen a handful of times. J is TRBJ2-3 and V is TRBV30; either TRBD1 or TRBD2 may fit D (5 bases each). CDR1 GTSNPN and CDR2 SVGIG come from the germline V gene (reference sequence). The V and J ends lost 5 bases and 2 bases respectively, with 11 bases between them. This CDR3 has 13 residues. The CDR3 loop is CAWDRDPTDTQYF. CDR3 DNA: TGTGCCTGGGACCGGGACCCCACAGATACGCAGTATTTT.

The CDR3 DNA reads TGTGCCAGCAGTTACTCTCCCCAGGGGGGCGCCACGTATGGCTACACCTTC. It codes for CASSYSPQGGATYGYTF. The chain carries TRBV6-5 and TRBJ1-2; 7 bases match TRBD1. Germline V gene lookup returns CDR1 MNHEY and CDR2 SVGAGI. There are 17 residues in the CDR3. The junction had 12 bases not matched to a gene; V was cut back by 0 bases and J by 5 bases.

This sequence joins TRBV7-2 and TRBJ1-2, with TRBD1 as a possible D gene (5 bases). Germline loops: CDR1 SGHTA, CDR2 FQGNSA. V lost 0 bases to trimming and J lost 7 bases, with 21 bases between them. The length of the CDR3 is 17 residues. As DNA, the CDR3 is TGTGCCAGCAGCTTAGCTCGGGGGTCGACCGCCCTGGGTGGCTACACCTTC. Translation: CASSLARGSTALGGYTF.

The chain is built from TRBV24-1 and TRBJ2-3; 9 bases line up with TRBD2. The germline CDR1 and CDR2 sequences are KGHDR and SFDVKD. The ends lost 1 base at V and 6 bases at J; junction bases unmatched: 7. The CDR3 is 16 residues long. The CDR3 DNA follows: TGTGCCACCAGTGATTTTAGCGGGGGAGCGCCGGATACGCAGTATTTT. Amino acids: CATSDFSGGAPDTQYF.

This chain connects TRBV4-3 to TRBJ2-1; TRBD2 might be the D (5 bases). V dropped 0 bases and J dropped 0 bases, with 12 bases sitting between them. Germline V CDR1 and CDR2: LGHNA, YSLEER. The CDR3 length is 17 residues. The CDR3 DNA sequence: TGCGCCAGCAGCCAAGATTCGCGGGCTTACTCCTACAATGAGCAGTTCTTC. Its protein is CASSQDSRAYSYNEQFF.

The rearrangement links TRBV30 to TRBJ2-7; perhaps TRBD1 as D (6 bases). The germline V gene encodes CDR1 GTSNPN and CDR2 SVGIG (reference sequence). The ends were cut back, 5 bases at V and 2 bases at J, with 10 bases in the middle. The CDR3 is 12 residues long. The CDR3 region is CAWDRHTYEQYF. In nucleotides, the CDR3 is TGTGCCTGGGACAGGCACACCTACGAGCAGTACTTC.

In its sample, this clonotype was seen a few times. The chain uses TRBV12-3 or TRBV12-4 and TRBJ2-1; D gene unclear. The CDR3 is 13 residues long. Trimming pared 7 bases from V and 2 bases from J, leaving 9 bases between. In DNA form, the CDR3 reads TGTGCCAGCAACGCGGAAGCCTACAATGAGCAGTTCTTC. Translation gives CASNAEAYNEQFF.

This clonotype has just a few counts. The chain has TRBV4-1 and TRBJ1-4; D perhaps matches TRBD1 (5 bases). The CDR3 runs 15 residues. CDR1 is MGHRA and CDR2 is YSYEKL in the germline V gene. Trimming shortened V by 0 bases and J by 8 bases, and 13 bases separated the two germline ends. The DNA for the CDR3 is TGCGCCAGCAGCCAAGATCGGAACAGGCCCGAAAAACTGTTTTTT. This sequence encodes CASSQDRNRPEKLFF.

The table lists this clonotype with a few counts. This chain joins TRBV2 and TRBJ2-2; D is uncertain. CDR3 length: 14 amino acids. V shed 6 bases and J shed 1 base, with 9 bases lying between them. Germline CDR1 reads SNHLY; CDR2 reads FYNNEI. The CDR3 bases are TGTGCCAGCAGATTGGAGATGAACACCGGGGAGCTGTTTTTT. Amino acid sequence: CASRLEMNTGELFF.

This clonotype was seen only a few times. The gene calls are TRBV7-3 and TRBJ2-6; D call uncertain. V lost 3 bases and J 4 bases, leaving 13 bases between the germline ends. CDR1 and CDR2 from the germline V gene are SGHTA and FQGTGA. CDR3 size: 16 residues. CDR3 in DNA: TGTGCCAGCAGCTTCCAACCTGGGTCCGGGGCCAACGTCCTGACTTTC. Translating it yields CASSFQPGSGANVLTF.

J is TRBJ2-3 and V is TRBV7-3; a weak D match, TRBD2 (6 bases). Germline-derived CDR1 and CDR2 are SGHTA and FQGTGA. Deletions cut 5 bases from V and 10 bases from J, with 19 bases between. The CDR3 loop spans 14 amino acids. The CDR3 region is CASSRQGTRSSQYF. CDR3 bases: TGTGCCAGCAGCCGCCAAGGGACTCGATCTTCGCAGTATTTT.

The CDR3 sequence: CASSPIGTGDLGEQYF. CDR3 nucleotide sequence: TGTGCCAGCAGTCCTATCGGGACAGGTGATCTCGGCGAGCAGTACTTC. J is TRBJ2-7 and V is TRBV12-3 or TRBV12-4; 8 positions match TRBD1. V shed 5 bases and J 6 bases; nucleotides not matched to a gene: 15. The CDR3 is made up of 16 amino acids.

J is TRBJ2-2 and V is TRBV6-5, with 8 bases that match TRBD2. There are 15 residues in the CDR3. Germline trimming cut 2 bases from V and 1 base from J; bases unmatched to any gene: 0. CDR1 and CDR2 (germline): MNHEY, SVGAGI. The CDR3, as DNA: TGTGCCAGCAGTTACGCGGGGGGGAACACCGGGGAGCTGTTTTTT. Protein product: CASSYAGGNTGELFF.

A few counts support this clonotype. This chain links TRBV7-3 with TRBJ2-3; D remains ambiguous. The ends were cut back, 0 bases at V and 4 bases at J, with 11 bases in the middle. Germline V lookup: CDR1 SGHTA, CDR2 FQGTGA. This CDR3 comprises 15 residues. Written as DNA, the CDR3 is TGTGCCAGCAGCTTAACACCCGCGAGCTCAGATACGCAGTATTTT. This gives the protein CASSLTPASSDTQYF.

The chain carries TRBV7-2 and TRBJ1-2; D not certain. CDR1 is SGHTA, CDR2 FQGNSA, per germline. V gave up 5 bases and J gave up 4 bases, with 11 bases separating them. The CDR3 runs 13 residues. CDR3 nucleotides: TGTGCCAGCAGCCGAACACCCCGCTATGGCTACACCTTC. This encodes CASSRTPRYGYTF.

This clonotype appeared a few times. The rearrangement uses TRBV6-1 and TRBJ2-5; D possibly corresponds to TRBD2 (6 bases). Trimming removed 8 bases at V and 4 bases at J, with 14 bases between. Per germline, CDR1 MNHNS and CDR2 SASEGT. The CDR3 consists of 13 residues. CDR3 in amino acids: CASGRQGGETQYF. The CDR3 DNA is TGTGCCAGCGGGAGGCAGGGAGGAGAGACCCAGTACTTC.

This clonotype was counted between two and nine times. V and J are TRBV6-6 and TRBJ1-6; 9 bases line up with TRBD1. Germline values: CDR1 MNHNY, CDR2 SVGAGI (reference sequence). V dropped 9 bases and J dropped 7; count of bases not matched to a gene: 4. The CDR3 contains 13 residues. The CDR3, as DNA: TGTGCCAGTTCCGGGACAGGGAATTCACCCCTCCACTTT. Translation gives CASSGTGNSPLHF.